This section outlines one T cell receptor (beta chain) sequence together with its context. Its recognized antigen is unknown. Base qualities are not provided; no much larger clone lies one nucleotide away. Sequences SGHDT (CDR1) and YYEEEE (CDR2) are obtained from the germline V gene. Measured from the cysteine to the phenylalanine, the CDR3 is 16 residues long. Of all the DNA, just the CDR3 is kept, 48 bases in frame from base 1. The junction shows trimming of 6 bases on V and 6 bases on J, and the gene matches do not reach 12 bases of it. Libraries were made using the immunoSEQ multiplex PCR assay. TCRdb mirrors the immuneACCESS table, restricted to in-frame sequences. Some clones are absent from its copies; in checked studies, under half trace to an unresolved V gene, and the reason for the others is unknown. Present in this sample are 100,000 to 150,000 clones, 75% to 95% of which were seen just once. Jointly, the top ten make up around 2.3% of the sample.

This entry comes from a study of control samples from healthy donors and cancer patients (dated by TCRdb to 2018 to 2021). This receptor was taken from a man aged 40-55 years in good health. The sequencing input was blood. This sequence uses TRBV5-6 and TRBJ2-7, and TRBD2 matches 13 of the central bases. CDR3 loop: CASNVQLAGGPIEQYF. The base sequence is TGTGCCAGCAACGTACAACTAGCGGGGGGGCCGATCGAGCAGTACTTC.